The T cell receptor beta chain under discussion was sequenced for a study of blood T cell repertoires in COVID-19. Looking at the study overall: Researchers got acute and convalescent COVID-19 samples from the United States, Italy and Spain.

The CDR3 is made up of 15 amino acids. V was shortened by 0 bases and J by 6 bases, with 13 bases between the two germline ends. The germline CDR1 and CDR2 sequences are MNHEY and SVGAGI. Produced via immunoSEQ multiplex PCR; TCRdb's table is partial and in-frame only. Of some 400,000 clones in the sample, more than 75% were seen once. This sequence originates from a woman aged 55-69 years with COVID-19, enrolled during active disease. Sequenced: peripheral blood. This chain joins TRBV6-5 and TRBJ2-3; D perhaps matches TRBD2 (5 bases). CDR3 DNA sequence: TGTGCCAGCAGTTACTCGAGACGCACGGGGGATACGCAGTATTTT. It yields the protein CASSYSRRTGDTQYF.